Below are 17 T cell receptor beta chains sequenced from a single sample in a study of post-analysis software for immune sequencing data (dated by TCRdb to the mid-2010s). Receptor amplification or capture employed PCR. Sequencing used an Illumina HiSeq 2500. To reduce PCR and sequencing biases, unique molecular identifiers were incorporated into the TCR beta cDNA libraries. TCRdb took the public reads, trimmed them with fastp at Q25, ran MiXCR for clone calling and kept in-frame beta chains. Entries that share a CDR3 protein sequence are merged under the most common genes and DNA. Counted in this sample were 800,000 to 950,000 distinct CDR3 sequences; around 53% of them appeared once. Together, the top ten hold roughly 4.4% of the sample. Their target antigens are unknown. Paper-wide results and their limitations: Roughly 5 TRBV segments, including TRBV5-6, TRBV5-1 and TRBV20-1, were significantly more frequent in patients than controls.

The specimen was blood. Receptors originate from a girl aged 10 to 17 with multiple sclerosis.

The rearrangement joins TRBV5-1 to TRBJ1-3, with TRBD1 as a possible D gene (6 bases). V dropped 3 bases and J dropped 4 bases, with 17 bases sitting between them. Germline CDR1 SGHRS, CDR2 YFSETQ. The length of the CDR3 is 16 residues. This CDR3 is CASSWDTGTDGNTIYF. The CDR3 nucleotides are TGCGCCAGCAGCTGGGACACCGGGACGGACGGAAACACCATATATTTT.

This clonotype showed up just a few times. The rearrangement joins TRBV10-3 to TRBJ2-7; D possibly corresponds to TRBD1 (6 bases). Germline V gives CDR1 ENHRY, CDR2 SYGVKD. Trimming pared 6 bases from V and 0 bases from J, leaving 12 bases between. This CDR3 is 14 amino acids long. CDR3 in amino acids: CAIRPTGSSYEQYF. For the CDR3, the DNA is TGTGCCATCAGACCTACAGGGAGCTCCTACGAGCAGTACTTC.

This clonotype was observed a few times. The V gene is TRBV11-1, the J gene TRBJ2-7; perhaps TRBD1 as D (6 bases). Looked up from germline, CDR1 is SGHAT and CDR2 is FQDESV (reference sequence). Deletions cut 5 bases from V and 6 bases from J, with 11 bases between. This CDR3 is built from 12 residues. This chain's CDR3 is CASSQEGGEQYF. CDR3 coding DNA: TGTGCCAGCAGCCAAGAAGGGGGCGAGCAGTACTTC.

The CDR3 region has the DNA TGTGCCAGCAGCTTAGCTCATCCCCGAGATAGCGGGAGAGTAATTTGGTACGAGCAGTACTTC. This codes for CASSLAHPRDSGRVIWYEQYF. The chain is built from TRBV7-2 and TRBJ2-4; 9 nucleotides match TRBD2. The end of the DNA is better explained by TRBJ2-7, so the J call may be wrong. The CDR3 has 21 residues. CDR1 is SGHTA and CDR2 is FQGNSA in the germline V gene.

Written as DNA, the CDR3 is TGCGCCAGCAGCTCAACTAGCGGGGGACCCACAGATACGCAGTATTTT. Translating it yields CASSSTSGGPTDTQYF. V gene TRBV5-1 combines with J gene TRBJ2-3, with 11 bases fitting TRBD2. Germline V CDR1 and CDR2: SGHRS, YFSETQ. J gave up 2 bases and V 3 bases, and 5 bases lay outside the gene matches. The CDR3 runs to 16 residues.

This chain connects TRBV10-3 to TRBJ2-7; D perhaps matches TRBD2 (6 bases). V lost 4 bases and J 6 bases, leaving 19 bases between the germline ends. The CDR3 has 15 amino acids. The V gene's germline CDR1 is ENHRY and CDR2 SYGVKD. The CDR3 protein is CAISVIAGGYREQYF. The CDR3 DNA is TGTGCCATCAGTGTCATTGCTGGGGGGTATCGCGAGCAGTACTTC.

V gene TRBV29-1 combines with J gene TRBJ2-1; the match to TRBD2 covers 13 bases. The germline V gene has CDR1 SQVTM and CDR2 ANQGSEA. The CDR3 totals 15 residues. V gave up 7 bases and J gave up 6 bases; unmatched junction bases: 9. CDR3 sequence: CSAPTSGGFINEQFF. Here the CDR3 DNA reads TGCAGCGCTCCGACTAGCGGGGGGTTTATCAATGAGCAGTTCTTC.

The chain combines TRBV29-1 with TRBJ2-7, with 12 bases aligning to TRBD1. Trimming removed 6 bases from V and 3 bases from J; junction bases left unmatched: 6. Per germline, CDR1 SQVTM and CDR2 ANQGSEA. The CDR3 spans 14 residues. The CDR3 reads CSVTGTGGFYEQYF. CDR3 nucleotides: TGCAGCGTGACCGGGACAGGGGGCTTCTACGAGCAGTACTTC.

This chain joins TRBV29-1 and TRBJ1-2; no reliable D call. The ends were cut back, 3 bases at V and 9 bases at J, with 5 bases in the middle. Germline lookup yields CDR1 SQVTM and CDR2 ANQGSEA. The CDR3 is 9 amino acids. This CDR3 is CSVDGSYTF. The CDR3 DNA follows: TGCAGCGTTGACGGCAGCTACACCTTC.

This clonotype was counted between two and nine times. This chain links TRBV6-5 with TRBJ1-2, with no clear D. Trimming cost V 7 bases and J 0 bases, with 15 bases left between them. The CDR3 contains 15 residues. In germline, CDR1 is MNHEY, CDR2 SVGAGI. CDR3 sequence: CASTVRQPANYGYTF. DNA for the CDR3: TGTGCCAGCACGGTGAGGCAGCCAGCTAACTATGGCTACACCTTC.

The V gene is TRBV12-3 or TRBV12-4, the J gene TRBJ1-6; D not resolved. The CDR3 spans 14 residues. Deletions cut 4 bases from V and 9 bases from J, with 13 bases between. CDR3 amino acids: CASSYSDSSSPLHF. The CDR3 DNA follows: TGTGCCAGCAGTTATTCAGATTCTAGTTCACCCCTCCACTTT.

This clonotype was detected only once. One junction end disagrees with the germline gene, perhaps due to a read error. The CDR3 DNA reads TGTGTCAGCAGCTTAGGTCTCGGGACTAGCGGGAACAATGAGCAGTTCTTC. Its protein is CVSSLGLGTSGNNEQFF. This sequence joins TRBV11-2 and TRBJ2-1; TRBD2 matches 13 bases. The germline V gene has CDR1 SGHAT and CDR2 FQNNGV. There are 17 residues in the CDR3.

This clonotype was seen a few times. This chain links TRBV7-2 with TRBJ1-2; D uncertain. Trimming pared 7 bases from V and 6 bases from J, leaving 18 bases between. Germline V lookup: CDR1 SGHTA, CDR2 FQGNSA. The CDR3 sequence is 14 residues long. This CDR3 is CASTLNRGFNGYTF. The CDR3 DNA follows: TGTGCCAGCACCCTTAACCGTGGTTTCAATGGCTACACCTTC.

The gene calls are TRBV20-1 and TRBJ2-1; the D call may be TRBD1 or TRBD2 (5 bases each). CDR1 DFQATT and CDR2 SNEGSKA come from the germline V gene (reference sequence). CDR3 size: 15 residues. The V and J ends lost 4 bases and 0 bases respectively, with 13 bases between them. The CDR3 DNA sequence: TGCAGTGCTAACCCAGGGAGAAGCTCCTACAATGAGCAGTTCTTC. As protein: CSANPGRSSYNEQFF.

The chain carries TRBV20-1 and TRBJ2-1, with D unresolved. Germline CDR1 DFQATT, CDR2 SNEGSKA (reference sequence). CDR3 length equals 13 residues. Trimming stripped 3 bases from V and 8 bases from J, with 14 bases between. CDR3 sequence reads: CSARGLVNDEQFF. The CDR3, as DNA: TGCAGTGCTAGGGGTCTAGTGAACGATGAGCAGTTCTTC.

This clonotype was seen only a few times. The chain is built from TRBV7-8 and TRBJ2-5; the D gene could be TRBD1 or TRBD2 (5 bases each). This CDR3 is built from 16 residues. CDR1 and CDR2 from the germline V gene are SGHVS and FQNEAQ. The germline V and J ends were trimmed by 5 bases and 5 bases, with 21 bases remaining between them. The CDR3: CASSARGPITGETQYF. CDR3 in DNA: TGTGCCAGCAGCGCAAGGGGCCCCATCACGGGGGAGACCCAGTACTTC.

This clonotype showed up just once. The rearrangement links TRBV7-9 to TRBJ2-1; 16 nucleotides agree with TRBD2. CDR3 length equals 19 residues. After removal of 2 bases from V and 3 bases from J, the junction contained 7 bases not matched to a gene. Germline V gene lookup returns CDR1 SEHNR and CDR2 FQNEAQ (reference sequence). CDR3 DNA: TGTGCCAGCAGCTTAACCGGGACTAGCGGGAGGGCCAGCTACAATGAGCAGTTCTTC. It codes for CASSLTGTSGRASYNEQFF.